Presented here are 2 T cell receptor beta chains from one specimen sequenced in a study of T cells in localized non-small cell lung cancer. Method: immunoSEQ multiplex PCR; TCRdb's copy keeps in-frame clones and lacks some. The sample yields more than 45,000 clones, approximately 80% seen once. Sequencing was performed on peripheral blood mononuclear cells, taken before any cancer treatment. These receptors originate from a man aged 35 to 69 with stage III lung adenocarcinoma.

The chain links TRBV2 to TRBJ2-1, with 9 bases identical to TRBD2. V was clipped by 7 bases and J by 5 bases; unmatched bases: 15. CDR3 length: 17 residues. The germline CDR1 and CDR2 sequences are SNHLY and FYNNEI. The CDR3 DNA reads TGTGCCAGCACCGAAAGGGGTAGCGGGAGTATCCACAATGAGCAGTTCTTC. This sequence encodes CASTERGSGSIHNEQFF. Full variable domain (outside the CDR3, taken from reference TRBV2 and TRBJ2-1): EPEVTQTPSHQVTQMGQEVILRCVPISNHLYFYWYRQILGQKVEFLVSFYNNEISEKSEIFDDQFSVERPDGSNFTLKIRSTKLEDSAMYFCASTERGSGSIHNEQFFGPGTRLTVL.

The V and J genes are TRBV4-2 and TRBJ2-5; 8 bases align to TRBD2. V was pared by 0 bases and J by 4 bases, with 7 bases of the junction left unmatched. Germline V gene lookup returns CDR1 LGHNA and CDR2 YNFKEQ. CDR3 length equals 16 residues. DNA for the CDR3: TGTGCCAGCAGCCAAGATCGGACGGGGGGGCGAGAGACCCAGTACTTC. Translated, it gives CASSQDRTGGRETQYF.